This TCR beta chain emerged from a study of control samples from healthy donors and cancer patients. This clone was counted only a few times. V was shortened by 6 bases and J by 3 bases, with 9 bases between the two germline ends. This CDR3 region has 12 residues. The V gene's germline CDR1 is SGHTA and CDR2 FQGNSA. Produced via immunoSEQ multiplex PCR; TCRdb's table is partial and in-frame only. Among 95,000 to 150,000 clones listed, 80% to 90% were seen once. Sequences were obtained from blood. V usage is TRBV7-2 and J usage is TRBJ2-7; D not resolved. This TCR derives from a man younger than 45 in good health. CDR3 in amino acids: CASSAANYEQYF. The DNA of the CDR3 is TGTGCCAGCAGTGCGGCGAACTACGAGCAGTACTTC.